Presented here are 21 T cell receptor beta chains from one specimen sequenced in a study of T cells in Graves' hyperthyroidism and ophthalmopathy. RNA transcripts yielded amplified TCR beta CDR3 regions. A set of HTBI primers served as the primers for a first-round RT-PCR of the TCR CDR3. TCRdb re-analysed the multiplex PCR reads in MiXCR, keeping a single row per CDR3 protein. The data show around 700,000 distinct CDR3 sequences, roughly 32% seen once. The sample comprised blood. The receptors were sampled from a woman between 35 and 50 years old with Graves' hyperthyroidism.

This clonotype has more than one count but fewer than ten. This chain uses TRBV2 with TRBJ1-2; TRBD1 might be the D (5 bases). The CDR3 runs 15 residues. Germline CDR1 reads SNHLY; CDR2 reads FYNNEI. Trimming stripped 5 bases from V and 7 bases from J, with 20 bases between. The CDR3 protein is CASSKGTRGYGGYTF. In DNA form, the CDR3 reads TGTGCCAGCAGTAAGGGGACGAGGGGCTACGGTGGCTACACCTTC.

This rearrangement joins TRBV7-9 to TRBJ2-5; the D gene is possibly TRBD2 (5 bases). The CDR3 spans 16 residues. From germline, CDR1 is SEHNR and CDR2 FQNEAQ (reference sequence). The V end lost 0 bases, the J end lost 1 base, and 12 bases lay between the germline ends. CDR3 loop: CASSLARLASQETQYF. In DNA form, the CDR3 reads TGTGCCAGCAGCTTAGCCCGGCTAGCCTCCCAAGAGACCCAGTACTTC.

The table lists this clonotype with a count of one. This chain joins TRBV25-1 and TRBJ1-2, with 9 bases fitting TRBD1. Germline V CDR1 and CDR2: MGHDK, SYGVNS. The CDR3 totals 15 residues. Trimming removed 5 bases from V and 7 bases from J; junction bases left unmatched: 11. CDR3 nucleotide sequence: TGTGCCAGCAGTTCCCCCCGGGACAGGGAGGTTGGCTACACCTTC. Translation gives CASSSPRDREVGYTF.

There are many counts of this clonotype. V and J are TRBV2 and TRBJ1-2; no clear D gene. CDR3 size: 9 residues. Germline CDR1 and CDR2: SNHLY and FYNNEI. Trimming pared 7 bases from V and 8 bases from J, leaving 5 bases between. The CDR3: CASKLGYTF. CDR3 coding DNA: TGTGCCAGCAAGTTGGGCTACACCTTC.

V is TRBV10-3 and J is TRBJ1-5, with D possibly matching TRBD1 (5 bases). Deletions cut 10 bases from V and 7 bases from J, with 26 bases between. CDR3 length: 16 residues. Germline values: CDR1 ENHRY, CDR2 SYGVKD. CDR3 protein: CATRESRVSWDQPQHF. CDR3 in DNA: TGTGCCACCAGGGAGTCGAGGGTCAGTTGGGACCAGCCCCAGCATTTT.

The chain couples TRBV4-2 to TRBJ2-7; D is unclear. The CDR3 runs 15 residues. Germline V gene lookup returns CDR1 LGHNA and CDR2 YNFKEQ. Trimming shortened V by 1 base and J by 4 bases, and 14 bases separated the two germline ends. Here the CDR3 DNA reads TGTGCCAGCAGCCAAGGGGAAGGGTCTCGGTACGAGCAGTACTTC. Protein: CASSQGEGSRYEQYF.

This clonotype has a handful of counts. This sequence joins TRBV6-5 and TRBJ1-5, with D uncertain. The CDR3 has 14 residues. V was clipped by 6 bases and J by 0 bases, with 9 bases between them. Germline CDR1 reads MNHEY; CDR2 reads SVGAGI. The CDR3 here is CASREKYSNQPQHF. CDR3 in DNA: TGTGCCAGCAGAGAAAAGTATAGCAATCAGCCCCAGCATTTT.

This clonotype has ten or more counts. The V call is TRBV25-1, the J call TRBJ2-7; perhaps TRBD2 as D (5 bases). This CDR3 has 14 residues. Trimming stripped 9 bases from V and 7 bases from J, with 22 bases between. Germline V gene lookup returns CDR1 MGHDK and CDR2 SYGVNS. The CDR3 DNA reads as TGTGCCAGTCCGGGAATCTCCCTCGTGGGAGAGCAGTACTTC. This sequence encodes CASPGISLVGEQYF.

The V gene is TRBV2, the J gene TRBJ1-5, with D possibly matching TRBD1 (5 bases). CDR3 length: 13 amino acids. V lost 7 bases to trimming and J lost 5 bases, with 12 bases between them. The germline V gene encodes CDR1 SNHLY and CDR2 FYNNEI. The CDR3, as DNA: TGTGCCAGCAAAGGGGAATGGGATCAGCCCCAGCATTTT. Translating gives CASKGEWDQPQHF.

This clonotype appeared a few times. The CDR3 region is CASRRGNPNTGELFF. The CDR3 DNA reads as TGTGCCAGTAGACGCGGGAACCCGAACACCGGGGAGCTGTTTTTT. This rearrangement joins TRBV19 to TRBJ2-2, with a weak D call TRBD2 (6 bases). With 6 bases removed from V and 0 bases from J, the gap between germline ends came to 11 bases. Germline V CDR1 and CDR2: LNHDA, SQIVND (reference sequence). This CDR3 spans 15 amino acids.

The CDR3 loop reads CASSYSGTSAYSSYEQYF. For the CDR3, the DNA is TGTGCCAGCAGTTACTCCGGGACTAGCGCCTATAGCTCCTACGAGCAGTACTTC. The chain uses TRBV6-5 and TRBJ2-7; TRBD2 agrees at 10 bases. The CDR3 contains 18 residues. Germline CDR1 is MNHEY and CDR2 is SVGAGI. The junction had 8 bases not matched to a gene; V was cut back by 0 bases and J by 0 bases.

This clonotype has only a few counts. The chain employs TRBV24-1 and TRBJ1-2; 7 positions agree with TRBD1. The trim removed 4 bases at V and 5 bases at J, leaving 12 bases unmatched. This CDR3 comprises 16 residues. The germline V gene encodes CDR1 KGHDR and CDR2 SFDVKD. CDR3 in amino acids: CATSETGPGQFYGYTF. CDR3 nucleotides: TGTGCCACCAGTGAGACAGGGCCGGGACAGTTTTATGGCTACACCTTC.

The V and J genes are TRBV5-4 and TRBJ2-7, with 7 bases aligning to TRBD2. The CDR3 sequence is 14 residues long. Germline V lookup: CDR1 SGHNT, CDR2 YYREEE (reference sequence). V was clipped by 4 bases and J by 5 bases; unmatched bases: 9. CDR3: CASSRTGLEDEQYF. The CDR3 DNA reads TGTGCCAGCAGCCGAACCGGACTAGAGGACGAGCAGTACTTC.

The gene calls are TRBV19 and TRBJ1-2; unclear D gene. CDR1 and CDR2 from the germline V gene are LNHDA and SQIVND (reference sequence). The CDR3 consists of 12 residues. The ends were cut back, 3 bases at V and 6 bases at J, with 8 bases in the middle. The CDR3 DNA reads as TGTGCCAGTAGTATTACCCCCGATGGCTACACCTTC. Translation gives CASSITPDGYTF.

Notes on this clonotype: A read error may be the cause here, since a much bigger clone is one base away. CDR3 nucleotide sequence: TGTGCCAGCAGCTTAATCGGCAGGCCGAGCGATCAGCCCCAGCATTTT. Translated, it gives CASSLIGRPSDQPQHF. This chain uses TRBV7-9 with TRBJ1-5; D unresolved. Trimming left V 2 bases short and J 5 bases short, with 16 bases between. This CDR3 spans 16 amino acids. Germline CDR1 is SEHNR and CDR2 is FQNEAQ (reference sequence).

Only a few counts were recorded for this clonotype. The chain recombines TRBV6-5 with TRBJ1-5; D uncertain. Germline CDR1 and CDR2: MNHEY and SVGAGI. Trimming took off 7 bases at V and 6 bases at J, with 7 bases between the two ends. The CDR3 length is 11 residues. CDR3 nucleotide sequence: TGTGCCAGCACGGGAAGTCAGCCCCAGCATTTT. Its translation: CASTGSQPQHF.

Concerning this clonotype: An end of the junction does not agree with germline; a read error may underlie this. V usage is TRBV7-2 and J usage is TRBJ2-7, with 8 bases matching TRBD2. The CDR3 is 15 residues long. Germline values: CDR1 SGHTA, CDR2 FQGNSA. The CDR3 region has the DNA TGTGTCAGCAGCTTACGGGGGGGTAGGTCCTACGAGCAGTACTTC. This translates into CVSSLRGGRSYEQYF.

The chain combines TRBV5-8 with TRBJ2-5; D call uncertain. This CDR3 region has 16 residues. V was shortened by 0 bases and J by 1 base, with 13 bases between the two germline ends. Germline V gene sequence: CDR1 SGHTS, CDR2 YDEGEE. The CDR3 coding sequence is TGTGCCAGCAGCTTGGCCCAGGTGCGGAGCCAAGAGACCCAGTACTTC. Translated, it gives CASSLAQVRSQETQYF.

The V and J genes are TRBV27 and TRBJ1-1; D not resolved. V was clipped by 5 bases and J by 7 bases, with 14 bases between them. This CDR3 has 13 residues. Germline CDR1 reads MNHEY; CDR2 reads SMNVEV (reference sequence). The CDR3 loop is CASSPDPFYEAFF. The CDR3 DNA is TGTGCCAGCAGTCCTGACCCTTTCTATGAAGCTTTCTTT.

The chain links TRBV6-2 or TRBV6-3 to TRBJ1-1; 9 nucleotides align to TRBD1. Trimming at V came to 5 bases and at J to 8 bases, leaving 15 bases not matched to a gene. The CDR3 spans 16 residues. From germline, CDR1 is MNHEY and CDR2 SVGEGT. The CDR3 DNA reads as TGTGCCAGCAGTCCTACCCAGGGGACAGGGAGAGGAGAAGCTTTCTTT. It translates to CASSPTQGTGRGEAFF.

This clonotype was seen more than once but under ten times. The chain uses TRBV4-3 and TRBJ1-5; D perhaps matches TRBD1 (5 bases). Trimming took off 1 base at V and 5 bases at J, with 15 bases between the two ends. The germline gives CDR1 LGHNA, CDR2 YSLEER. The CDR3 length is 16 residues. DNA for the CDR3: TGCGCCAGCAGCCAAGGAGCTGGGGCAATCTATCAGCCCCAGCATTTT. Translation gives CASSQGAGAIYQPQHF.